The present entry profiles one T cell receptor beta chain with its context. The data stem from a study of blood T cell repertoires in COVID-19. Germline CDR1 reads KGHSH; CDR2 reads LQKENI. This CDR3 contains 16 residues. V shed 3 bases, J shed 1 base, and the junction held 3 bases outside the gene matches. Clones were sequenced by immunoSEQ multiplex PCR, and TCRdb holds only the in-frame ones, with some missing. The sample shows about 160,000 clones, about 93% of them seen only once. Material for sequencing was peripheral blood. The rearrangement joins TRBV18 to TRBJ2-2; 9 bases agree with TRBD1. This sequence originates from a woman between 45 and 65 years old with acute or convalescent COVID-19. The CDR3, as DNA: TGTGCCAGCTCACCGCAGACAGGGGGGAACACCGGGGAGCTGTTTTTT. This gives the protein CASSPQTGGNTGELFF.